The 22 T cell receptor beta chains below come from one sample, sequenced in a study of neurological immune-mediated disorders. Time point denoted: longitudinal time-point 3. TCRdb processed the 5' RACE reads anew with MiXCR; each CDR3 protein has one entry. The sample has roughly 57,000 distinct CDR3 sequences, roughly 8.8% seen once; the top ten hold under 2.5%. The material sequenced was PBMCs. The receptors come from a woman in her forties in good health.

This clonotype has a count of ten or more. The V gene is TRBV7-2, the J gene TRBJ2-7; TRBD2 matches 10 bases. The CDR3 is 16 amino acids. Germline assignment: CDR1 SGHTA and CDR2 FQGNSA. J gave up 4 bases and V 3 bases, and 9 bases lay outside the gene matches. The CDR3, as DNA: TGTGCCAGCAGCTTTACTAGCGGGATTACGTTTTACGAGCAGTACTTC. Translating gives CASSFTSGITFYEQYF.

The J gene is TRBJ2-2, the V gene TRBV20-1; 8 nucleotides agree with TRBD2. CDR3 length equals 16 residues. Trimming cost V 5 bases and J 5 bases; bases outside gene matches: 13. The V gene's germline CDR1 is DFQATT and CDR2 SNEGSKA (reference sequence). Here the CDR3 DNA reads TGCAGTGCTGGGGACCTGGGGACTAGGTCTACCGGGGAGCTGTTTTTT. Translated, it gives CSAGDLGTRSTGELFF.

This clonotype was counted at least ten times. The chain combines TRBV27 with TRBJ2-1, with 9 positions matching TRBD2. Germline V gene data show CDR1 as MNHEY and CDR2 as SMNVEV (reference sequence). V gave up 9 bases and J gave up 3 bases; unmatched junction bases: 9. This CDR3 is 15 amino acids long. In DNA form, the CDR3 reads TGTGCCAGTACCCCTGCGGGGGGGATCTACAATGAGCAGTTCTTC. Translating gives CASTPAGGIYNEQFF.

The J gene is TRBJ2-2, the V gene TRBV6-1; no clear D. CDR1 and CDR2 (germline): MNHNS, SASEGT. The CDR3 is 14 amino acids. Trimming cost V 6 bases and J 1 base, with 9 bases left between them. CDR3 DNA sequence: TGTGCCAGCAGGCCGGGTCTGAACACCGGGGAGCTGTTTTTT. This translates into CASRPGLNTGELFF.

This clonotype has ten or more counts. The rearrangement joins TRBV5-1 to TRBJ2-7; D call uncertain. V was pared by 4 bases and J by 3 bases, with 17 bases between. This CDR3 region has 15 residues. CDR1 is SGHRS and CDR2 is YFSETQ in the germline V gene. CDR3 DNA sequence: TGCGCCAGCAGCCCAGGAAGGCATAATAACTACGAGCAGTACTTC. Encoded protein: CASSPGRHNNYEQYF.

The chain carries TRBV7-2 and TRBJ2-3, with TRBD1 matching 7 bases. J was trimmed by 2 bases and V by 5 bases; bases with no gene match: 7. The CDR3 covers 15 residues. The germline V gene encodes CDR1 SGHTA and CDR2 FQGNSA. The chain's CDR3 is CASSQRQGYTDTQYF. The CDR3 DNA reads as TGTGCCAGCAGCCAACGACAGGGATACACAGATACGCAGTATTTT.

This clonotype was seen repeatedly, ten times or more. The rearrangement uses TRBV20-1 and TRBJ2-7; D is unclear. The germline V gene encodes CDR1 DFQATT and CDR2 SNEGSKA (reference sequence). V gave up 2 bases and J gave up 2 bases, with 10 bases separating them. The CDR3 sequence is 13 residues long. The CDR3 protein is CSARNTRTYEQYF. The CDR3 DNA reads TGCAGTGCTAGAAATACAAGGACCTACGAGCAGTACTTC.

This clonotype was seen ten or more times. V and J are TRBV6-5 and TRBJ1-1, with D unclear. CDR1 and CDR2 from the germline V gene are MNHEY and SVGAGI. Trimming stripped 0 bases from V and 10 bases from J, with 15 bases between. This CDR3 is built from 14 residues. The CDR3 sequence is CASSYSRASARAFF. CDR3 in DNA: TGTGCCAGCAGTTACTCGAGGGCGAGTGCACGAGCTTTCTTT.

This clonotype was recorded at least ten times. The V call is TRBV5-1, the J call TRBJ1-4, with 10 bases that match TRBD1. The CDR3 sequence is 15 residues long. The V and J ends lost 4 bases and 4 bases, in that order; junction bases with no gene match: 4. Germline values: CDR1 SGHRS, CDR2 YFSETQ. CDR3 protein: CASSPRTGGNEKLFF. For the CDR3, the DNA is TGCGCCAGCAGCCCCAGGACAGGGGGTAATGAAAAACTGTTTTTT.

Ten or more counts support this clonotype. This rearrangement joins TRBV6-2 or TRBV6-3 to TRBJ1-3; D possibly corresponds to TRBD1 (5 bases). This CDR3 spans 16 amino acids. Trimming removed 11 bases from V and 3 bases from J, with 23 bases in between. The germline gives CDR1 MNHEY, CDR2 SVGEGT. The CDR3 spells CAGSYRDSSYGNTIYF. The CDR3 DNA follows: TGTGCCGGATCTTATCGGGACTCATCGTATGGAAACACCATATATTTT.

This clonotype was counted ten times or more. The DNA for the CDR3 is TGTGCCAGCAGTTACCCGGGTTCGGCCCAGTACTTC. This sequence encodes CASSYPGSAQYF. The gene calls are TRBV6-5 and TRBJ2-5, with D unclear. The CDR3 length is 12 residues. From germline, CDR1 is MNHEY and CDR2 SVGAGI. Trimming removed 2 bases from V and 9 bases from J, with 10 bases in between.

This clonotype was counted at least ten times. The chain uses TRBV12-3 or TRBV12-4 and TRBJ2-7, with 14 bases aligning to TRBD2. This CDR3 region has 16 residues. V lost 4 bases to trimming and J lost 7 bases; unmatched junction nucleotides: 9. This CDR3 is CASSSTTSGGAGEQYF. In nucleotides, the CDR3 is TGTGCCAGCAGTTCGACGACTAGCGGGGGGGCCGGGGAGCAGTACTTC.

This clonotype was counted at least ten times. As DNA, the CDR3 is TGTGCCAGCACCTATGAGTCGGGACTGACCTCCTACGAGCAGTACTTC. It translates to CASTYESGLTSYEQYF. The rearrangement uses TRBV7-2 and TRBJ2-7; possibly TRBD2 for D (6 bases). The CDR3 is made up of 16 amino acids. Deletions cut 7 bases from V and 0 bases from J, with 19 bases between. Germline assignment: CDR1 SGHTA and CDR2 FQGNSA.

This clonotype was seen at least ten times. The chain couples TRBV29-1 to TRBJ2-3; 13 nucleotides match TRBD2. The trim removed 7 bases at V and 10 bases at J, leaving 14 bases unmatched. Germline CDR1 is SQVTM and CDR2 is ANQGSEA. CDR3 length: 15 amino acids. The CDR3 coding sequence is TGCAGCGCTCCTTCTACTAGCGGGAGGGGAGGGGCGCAGTATTTT. The encoded protein is CSAPSTSGRGGAQYF.

To note about this clonotype: One end of the junction varies from germline; a read error may be responsible. The V gene is TRBV18, the J gene TRBJ1-1; D remains unclear. This CDR3 comprises 14 residues. Germline V CDR1 and CDR2: KGHSH, LQKENI. CDR3 residues: CASSPRAGETEAFF. The CDR3 bases are TGTGCCAGCTCCCCACGTGCTGGGGAAACTGAAGCTTTCTTT.

This clonotype was counted at least ten times. The chain employs TRBV12-3 or TRBV12-4 and TRBJ2-3, with 10 bases that match TRBD1. J gave up 2 bases and V 5 bases, and 10 bases lay outside the gene matches. The CDR3 totals 17 residues. CDR3 protein: CASSTGTGEYDTDTQYF. The CDR3 DNA reads as TGTGCCAGCAGTACCGGGACAGGGGAGTATGACACAGATACGCAGTATTTT.

This clonotype was recorded at least ten times. This rearrangement joins TRBV7-2 to TRBJ2-7, with 9 bases identical to TRBD2. Per the germline V gene, CDR1 is SGHTA and CDR2 is FQGNSA. The trim removed 6 bases at V and 7 bases at J, leaving 13 bases unmatched. This CDR3 has 15 residues. This CDR3 reads CASRIKAGGLTEQYF. CDR3 coding DNA: TGTGCCAGCAGGATAAAAGCGGGGGGCCTTACAGAGCAGTACTTC.

Ten or more counts support this clonotype. The chain uses TRBV6-2 or TRBV6-3 and TRBJ2-1; D not resolved. There are 14 residues in the CDR3. Trimming shortened V by 9 bases and J by 8 bases, and 20 bases separated the two germline ends. Germline values: CDR1 MNHEY, CDR2 SVGEGT. The CDR3 is CASVGRVHVDEQFF. CDR3 DNA sequence: TGTGCCAGTGTCGGCCGGGTCCACGTAGATGAGCAGTTCTTC.

V usage is TRBV18 and J usage is TRBJ1-5; D is unclear. CDR3 length: 12 amino acids. V was cut by 5 bases and J by 1 base, with 3 bases left in between. Germline CDR1 reads KGHSH; CDR2 reads LQKENI. The CDR3 here is CASSESNQPQHF. The CDR3, as DNA: TGTGCCAGCTCAGAAAGCAATCAGCCCCAGCATTTT. Supplemented by reference TRBV18 and TRBJ1-5, the full variable domain reads NAGVMQNPRHLVRRRGQEARLRCSPMKGHSHVYWYRQLPEEGLKFMVYLQKENIIDESGMPKERFSAEFPKEGPSILRIQQVVRGDSAAYFCASSESNQPQHFGDGTRLSIL.

This clonotype has at least ten counts. This sequence joins TRBV12-3 or TRBV12-4 and TRBJ2-1, with a weak D call TRBD1 (6 bases). This CDR3 is 15 amino acids long. V was shortened by 6 bases and J by 2 bases, with 14 bases between the two germline ends. DNA for the CDR3: TGTGCCAGCAGCTCCCGTGAGGGGGCCTACAATGAGCAGTTCTTC. This sequence encodes CASSSREGAYNEQFF.

The sample holds many counts of this clonotype. This chain joins TRBV18 and TRBJ2-2; 7 nucleotides match TRBD2. The CDR3 runs to 17 residues. V shed 4 bases, J shed 1 base, and the junction held 9 bases outside the gene matches. Germline CDR1 reads KGHSH; CDR2 reads LQKENI. In DNA, the CDR3 is TGTGCCAGCTCACTTACATCGGAGCGGGAGAACACCGGGGAGCTGTTTTTT. Translation: CASSLTSERENTGELFF.

This clonotype has ten or more counts. The chain has TRBV7-8 and TRBJ2-1; no reliable D call. Trimming stripped 5 bases from V and 0 bases from J, with 14 bases between. This CDR3 region has 16 residues. Germline CDR1 is SGHVS and CDR2 is FQNEAQ. CDR3 sequence (DNA): TGTGCCAGCAGCGAAACCCTGCGGAGCTCCTACAATGAGCAGTTCTTC. Translated: CASSETLRSSYNEQFF. The full variable domain, with the rest looked up from reference TRBV7-8 and TRBJ2-1, is GAGVSQSPRYKVAKRGQDVALRCDPISGHVSLFWYQQALGQGPEFLTYFQNEAQLDKSGLPSDRFFAERPEGSVSTLKIQRTQQEDSAVYLCASSETLRSSYNEQFFGPGTRLTVL.